This T cell receptor (beta chain) was identified in a study of cytomegalovirus exposure and HLA in healthy donors. Points from the study as a whole: Likely technical artifact: a cluster of highly shared sequence variants. Listed as cytomegalovirus-associated were over 150 TCR beta chains.

As regards this clone: No antigen is known for it.

The germline CDR1 and CDR2 sequences are SGHTA and FQGTGA. This CDR3 contains 13 residues. Trimming took 5 bases from V and 4 from J, leaving 9 bases between them. PCR involved 60 Vbeta and 13 Jbeta primers. Produced via immunoSEQ multiplex PCR; TCRdb's table is partial and in-frame only. The table shows 95,000 to 150,000 clones, with 80% occurring only once. This sequence joins TRBV7-3 and TRBJ2-1; D is uncertain. Input material: PBMCs. This receptor was obtained from a man aged 30-40 years in good health and CMV-seropositive. CDR3 amino acids: CASSLGRYNEQFF. In DNA, the CDR3 is TGTGCCAGCAGCCTCGGTCGGTACAATGAGCAGTTCTTC.